The rows below give T cell receptor beta chains drawn from one sample of a study of blood T cell repertoires in COVID-19. This table comes from immunoSEQ multiplex PCR, and its TCRdb copy is limited to in-frame clones, with some not included. The top ten clones hold roughly 3.2% of a sample with some 530,000 clones, approximately 85% of them seen once. Specimen: peripheral blood. The receptors were gathered from a human donor in a cohort sampled during active COVID-19. The CDR3 runs from the conserved cysteine through the conserved F or W. The order of the fields is V gene, D gene, J gene, clone size, CDR3 protein, CDR3 DNA. The D gene is left open where the match is weak. The size entry is marked missing in some rows and otherwise reads once, few, many or a size class.

V: TRBV19
D: TRBD1
J: TRBJ2-2
size: NA
CDR3: CASRLLAGGNTGELFF
DNA: TGTGCCAGTAGGTTGTTGGCAGGGGGCAACACCGGGGAGCTGTTTTTT

V: TRBV5-1
D: TRBD1
J: TRBJ2-7
size: NA
CDR3: CASSPLTGGPPSEQYF
DNA: TGCGCCAGCAGCCCCTTGACAGGGGGCCCACCCTCCGAGCAGTACTTC

V: TRBV24-1
D: TRBD2
J: TRBJ2-1
size: few
CDR3: CATSDASGTFDEQFF
DNA: TGTGCCACCAGTGATGCTAGCGGGACTTTTGATGAGCAGTTCTTC

V: TRBV10-1
D: NA
J: TRBJ2-2
size: once
CDR3: CASSAYGGELFF
DNA: TGCGCCAGCAGCGCTTACGGCGGGGAGCTGTTTTTT

V: TRBV27
D: NA
J: TRBJ1-1
size: NA
CDR3: CASSYTGMRTEAFF
DNA: TGTGCCAGCAGTTACACGGGGATGAGAACTGAAGCTTTCTTT

V: TRBV5-1
D: NA
J: TRBJ2-7
size: NA
CDR3: CASSFDLQGAQYF
DNA: TGCGCCAGCAGCTTCGACCTACAGGGCGCGCAGTACTTC

V: TRBV19
D: NA
J: TRBJ2-3
size: NA
CDR3: CASSIAPRISTDTQYF
DNA: TGTGCCAGTAGTATAGCCCCCAGAATCAGCACAGATACGCAGTATTTT

V: TRBV21-1
D: NA
J: TRBJ2-3
size: NA
CDR3: CASSEHQFLSYGSDNTDTQYF
DNA: TGTGCCAGCAGCGAACACCAATTCCTCTCGTATGGTAGCGATAACACAGATACGCAGTATTTT

V: TRBV4-1
D: TRBD1
J: TRBJ1-1
size: NA
CDR3: CASSRDRGGGTEAFF
DNA: TGCGCCAGCAGCCGCGACAGGGGCGGGGGAACTGAAGCTTTCTTT

V: TRBV5-4
D: NA
J: TRBJ2-1
size: NA
CDR3: CASSHGAGRSYNEQFF
DNA: TGTGCCAGCAGCCATGGGGCGGGAAGATCTTACAATGAGCAGTTCTTC

V: TRBV7-2
D: NA
J: TRBJ1-1
size: NA
CDR3: CASSLEAAYTEAFF
DNA: TGTGCCAGCAGCTTAGAGGCGGCCTACACTGAAGCTTTCTTT

V: TRBV5-1
D: TRBD1
J: TRBJ2-1
size: NA
CDR3: CASATGQGTYNEQFF
DNA: TGCGCCAGCGCGACGGGACAGGGTACCTACAATGAGCAGTTCTTC

V: TRBV7-6
D: TRBD2
J: TRBJ2-2
size: NA
CDR3: CASSLVLAGGPVPGELFF
DNA: TGTGCCAGCAGCCTCGTCCTAGCGGGAGGGCCGGTCCCCGGGGAGCTGTTTTTT

V: TRBV10-3
D: TRBD1
J: TRBJ2-7
size: NA
CDR3: CAIADREPYEQYF
DNA: TGTGCCATCGCTGACAGGGAACCCTACGAGCAGTACTTC

V: TRBV19
D: NA
J: TRBJ2-5
size: NA
CDR3: CASGSGNQETQYF
DNA: TGTGCCAGTGGCAGCGGAAACCAAGAGACCCAGTACTTC

V: TRBV3-1/TRBV3-2
D: NA
J: TRBJ1-1
size: NA
CDR3: CASSQYGRNTEAFF
DNA: TGTGCCAGCAGCCAATATGGGCGGAACACTGAAGCTTTCTTT

V: TRBV6-1
D: NA
J: TRBJ1-5
size: NA
CDR3: CASSERRNQPQHF
DNA: TGTGCCAGCAGTGAAAGGAGGAATCAGCCCCAGCATTTT

V: TRBV5-1
D: NA
J: TRBJ1-1
size: once
CDR3: CASSLAAGVVSTEAFF
DNA: TGCGCCAGCAGCTTGGCCGCCGGAGTGGTGAGCACTGAAGCTTTCTTT

V: TRBV2
D: NA
J: TRBJ2-2
size: few
CDR3: CASSVLGDTGELFF
DNA: TGTGCCAGCAGTGTGTTAGGGGACACCGGGGAGCTGTTTTTT

V: TRBV5-5
D: TRBD1
J: TRBJ1-1
size: NA
CDR3: CASSRQGPGTEAFF
DNA: TGTGCCAGCAGCCGACAGGGGCCGGGAACTGAAGCTTTCTTT

V: TRBV6-5
D: NA
J: TRBJ2-3
size: NA
CDR3: CASSYGGGSTDTQYF
DNA: TGTGCCAGCAGTTACGGCGGTGGTAGCACAGATACGCAGTATTTT

V: TRBV30
D: TRBD2
J: TRBJ2-3
size: NA
CDR3: CAWSRNSGAGLITDTQYF
DNA: TGTGCCTGGAGTAGGAATAGCGGGGCGGGATTAATCACAGATACGCAGTATTTT

V: TRBV29-1
D: TRBD1
J: TRBJ2-1
size: NA
CDR3: CSARTGGPAGVYNEQFF
DNA: TGCAGCGCCCGGACAGGGGGACCGGCGGGAGTGTACAATGAGCAGTTCTTC

V: TRBV7-8
D: NA
J: TRBJ1-1
size: NA
CDR3: CASTGIGNTEAFF
DNA: TGTGCCAGCACAGGGATTGGGAACACTGAAGCTTTCTTT

V: TRBV5-4
D: TRBD2
J: TRBJ2-5
size: few
CDR3: CASSFGGQETQYF
DNA: TGTGCCAGCAGCTTCGGGGGGCAAGAGACCCAGTACTTC

V: TRBV5-8
D: TRBD1
J: TRBJ2-1
size: NA
CDR3: CASSHGTDRRNEQFF
DNA: TGTGCCAGCAGCCACGGGACGGACAGGAGGAATGAGCAGTTCTTC

V: TRBV18
D: NA
J: TRBJ2-1
size: NA
CDR3: CASSLQGNEQFF
DNA: TGTGCCAGCTCACTCCAGGGAAATGAGCAGTTCTTC

V: TRBV25-1
D: TRBD1
J: TRBJ1-5
size: NA
CDR3: CASSESTGVDQPQHF
DNA: TGTGCCAGCAGTGAAAGTACAGGGGTTGATCAGCCCCAGCATTTT

V: TRBV28
D: NA
J: TRBJ2-7
size: NA
CDR3: CASGTGYEQYF
DNA: TGTGCCAGCGGCACAGGGTACGAGCAGTACTTC

V: TRBV4-1
D: NA
J: TRBJ2-1
size: NA
CDR3: CASSQGDQRYNEQFF
DNA: TGCGCCAGCAGCCAAGGGGATCAGCGGTACAATGAGCAGTTCTTC

V: TRBV10-3
D: TRBD1
J: TRBJ2-1
size: NA
CDR3: CAISESGQGRMNEQFF
DNA: TGTGCCATCAGTGAGTCGGGACAGGGTAGAATGAATGAGCAGTTCTTC

V: TRBV10-3
D: TRBD1
J: TRBJ1-6
size: NA
CDR3: CAIRDSSSSYNSPLHF
DNA: TGTGCCATCCGGGACAGCAGCAGCTCCTATAATTCACCCCTCCACTTT

V: TRBV3-1/TRBV3-2
D: NA
J: TRBJ2-5
size: NA
CDR3: CASSQGLEGETQYF
DNA: TGTGCCAGCAGCCAAGGACTGGAGGGAGAGACCCAGTACTTC

V: TRBV30
D: NA
J: TRBJ1-4
size: NA
CDR3: CAWGREKLFF
DNA: TGTGCCTGGGGGAGGGAAAAACTGTTTTTT

V: TRBV28
D: TRBD2
J: TRBJ2-7
size: NA
CDR3: CASSSPGLSYEQYF
DNA: TGTGCCAGCAGTTCCCCGGGACTAAGCTACGAGCAGTACTTC

V: TRBV24-1
D: TRBD1
J: TRBJ2-5
size: NA
CDR3: CATRDRVKETQYF
DNA: TGTGCCACCAGGGACAGGGTTAAAGAGACCCAGTACTTC

V: TRBV5-5
D: NA
J: TRBJ1-4
size: NA
CDR3: CASSQAGGTNEKLFF
DNA: TGTGCCAGCAGTCAAGCGGGGGGGACTAATGAAAAACTGTTTTTT

V: TRBV28
D: TRBD1
J: TRBJ1-2
size: NA
CDR3: CASSIYRGANYGYTF
DNA: TGTGCCAGCAGTATCTACAGGGGGGCTAACTATGGCTACACCTTC

V: TRBV28
D: NA
J: TRBJ1-2
size: NA
CDR3: CATSRGLDLYGYTF
DNA: TGTGCCACCTCCCGGGGACTGGATCTTTATGGCTACACCTTC

V: TRBV6-5
D: NA
J: TRBJ1-1
size: few
CDR3: CASWRPATEAFF
DNA: TGTGCCAGCTGGAGACCGGCCACTGAAGCTTTCTTT

V: TRBV6-1
D: TRBD1
J: TRBJ2-7
size: NA
CDR3: CASSEGQGPPSYEQYF
DNA: TGTGCCAGCAGTGAGGGACAGGGGCCCCCTTCCTACGAGCAGTACTTC

V: TRBV19
D: TRBD1
J: TRBJ2-7
size: NA
CDR3: CASSTGQGPYEQYF
DNA: TGTGCCAGTAGTACAGGACAGGGACCCTACGAGCAGTACTTC

V: TRBV6-6
D: NA
J: TRBJ1-4
size: NA
CDR3: CASTTRGRGDEKLFF
DNA: TGTGCCAGCACCACCAGGGGACGGGGTGATGAAAAACTGTTTTTT

V: TRBV27
D: NA
J: TRBJ2-1
size: few
CDR3: CASSLAGSYNEQFF
DNA: TGTGCCAGCAGTTTGGCAGGGTCCTACAATGAGCAGTTCTTC

V: TRBV29-1
D: NA
J: TRBJ1-2
size: few
CDR3: CSVEQEDSNYGYTF
DNA: TGCAGCGTTGAACAGGAGGACTCTAACTATGGCTACACCTTC

V: TRBV6-6
D: NA
J: TRBJ2-7
size: NA
CDR3: CASSLGMLAYEQYF
DNA: TGTGCCAGCAGCCTCGGTATGCTCGCCTACGAGCAGTACTTC